Below, 8 T cell receptor beta chains from the same sample are listed, as sequenced in a study of cytomegalovirus exposure and HLA in healthy donors. Primers: 60 Vbeta forward and 13 Jbeta reverse. TCRdb keeps only in-frame clones here, not all; method: immunoSEQ multiplex PCR. The data show 180,000 or so clones, with 76% seen just once and under 2% held by the top ten. Sequencing was performed on PBMCs. The receptors originated from a man aged 18 to 30 in good health and CMV-seronegative.

V is TRBV6-1 and J is TRBJ2-1; 11 nucleotides line up with TRBD2. The CDR3 spans 15 residues. Germline CDR1 is MNHNS and CDR2 is SASEGT. The J segment lost 8 bases and the V segment lost 0 bases, leaving 3 bases of the junction unmatched. For the CDR3, the DNA is TGTGCCAGCAGTGAAGCTAGCGGGGGGGCCTATGAGCAGTTCTTC. Protein product: CASSEASGGAYEQFF.

The chain links TRBV7-8 to TRBJ2-5; 8 nucleotides agree with TRBD2. The CDR3 is 15 residues long. Germline V gene sequence: CDR1 SGHVS, CDR2 FQNEAQ. The V and J ends lost 5 bases and 4 bases, in that order; junction bases with no gene match: 9. The CDR3 coding sequence is TGTGCCAGCAGCCCACCCGGGGGGGCCCCAGAGACCCAGTACTTC. Translating gives CASSPPGGAPETQYF.

A remark on this clone: One end of the junction does not line up with germline, which may come from a read error. The V gene is TRBV7-7, the J gene TRBJ2-5; 8 bases agree with TRBD1. CDR3 length: 15 amino acids. CDR1 SSHAT and CDR2 FNYEAQ come from the germline V gene (reference sequence). The CDR3 loop is CASSSKTGVQETQYF. CDR3 coding DNA: TGTGCTAGCAGCTCCAAGACAGGGGTCCAAGAGACCCAGTACTTC.

The rearrangement joins TRBV28 to TRBJ2-1; 9 positions agree with TRBD2. This CDR3 region has 17 residues. Germline trimming cut 0 bases from V and 4 bases from J; bases unmatched to any gene: 7. Per the germline V gene, CDR1 is MDHEN and CDR2 is SYDVKM. This CDR3 is CASSLWGGGAGYNEQFF. Here the CDR3 DNA reads TGTGCCAGCAGTTTATGGGGCGGGGGGGCCGGGTACAATGAGCAGTTCTTC. The whole variable domain, remainder taken from reference TRBV28 and TRBJ2-1, is DVKVTQSSRYLVKRTGEKVFLECVQDMDHENMFWYRQDPGLGLRLIYFSYDVKMKEKGDIPEGYSVSREKKERFSLILESASTNQTSMYLCASSLWGGGAGYNEQFFGPGTRLTVL.

The V gene is TRBV2, the J gene TRBJ2-2; 8 bases are a match to TRBD1. The CDR3 extends over 15 amino acids. CDR1 and CDR2 (germline): SNHLY, FYNNEI. The ends lost 6 bases at V and 6 bases at J; junction bases unmatched: 9. The CDR3: CASRPQGAPAGELFF. CDR3 DNA: TGTGCCAGCAGGCCTCAGGGGGCGCCGGCCGGGGAGCTGTTTTTT.

This chain links TRBV2 with TRBJ2-5; TRBD1 matches at 7 bases. Losses at the gene ends were 6 bases for V and 6 bases for J; bases not matched to a gene: 4. The CDR3 consists of 12 residues. In germline, CDR1 is SNHLY, CDR2 FYNNEI. CDR3 in DNA: TGTGCCAGCAGAGGGGGCGTGCAGACCCAGTACTTC. It encodes CASRGGVQTQYF. The variable domain in full, with the rest retrieved from reference TRBV2 and TRBJ2-5, is EPEVTQTPSHQVTQMGQEVILRCVPISNHLYFYWYRQILGQKVEFLVSFYNNEISEKSEIFDDQFSVERPDGSNFTLKIRSTKLEDSAMYFCASRGGVQTQYFGPGTRLLVL.

This chain joins TRBV5-4 and TRBJ2-7; possible D gene TRBD2, 6 bases. V gave up 4 bases and J gave up 3 bases, with 14 bases separating them. This CDR3 has 14 residues. The germline V gene encodes CDR1 SGHNT and CDR2 YYREEE (reference sequence). CDR3: CASSPEGRHYEQYF. The CDR3 region has the DNA TGTGCCAGCAGCCCGGAGGGCAGACACTACGAGCAGTACTTC.

The chain recombines TRBV5-1 with TRBJ2-1; 8 bases match TRBD2. This CDR3 spans 13 amino acids. J gave up 4 bases and V 5 bases, and 2 bases lay outside the gene matches. Germline V gene sequence: CDR1 SGHRS, CDR2 YFSETQ. The CDR3 DNA reads as TGCGCCAGCAGGACTAGCGAGTACAATGAGCAGTTCTTC. It translates to CASRTSEYNEQFF.